The rows below give T cell receptor beta chains drawn from one sample of a study of shared clonotypes between healthy human individuals. The table came from immunoSEQ multiplex PCR; TCRdb's copy has only in-frame clones and leaves some out. The sample records roughly 810,000 clones, 95% to 97% being singletons. Sequencing input: naive CD8+ T cells sorted from blood. The receptors stem from a man younger than 40 in good health. Each CDR3 is given with its conserved first and last residue. A D gene is named only where the DNA matches it firmly.

j_call: TRBJ2-7; d_call: TRBD1; v_call: TRBV4-1; cdr3_nt: TGCGCCAGCAGCCAACTGGACAGGGACTACGAGCAGTACTTC; cdr3_aa: CASSQLDRDYEQYF
j_call: TRBJ2-1; d_call: TRBD2; v_call: TRBV28; cdr3_nt: TGTGCCAGCAGTTTCGGGACTAGCGGACCCTACAATGAGCAGTTCTTC; cdr3_aa: CASSFGTSGPYNEQFF
j_call: TRBJ2-7; d_call: TRBD2; v_call: TRBV13; cdr3_nt: TGTGCCAGCAGCAAGACTAGCCGAAGGAACGACTCCTACGAGCAGTACTTC; cdr3_aa: CASSKTSRRNDSYEQYF
j_call: TRBJ1-2; d_call: -; v_call: TRBV12-2; cdr3_nt: TGTGCAAGTCGCAAGACAAGTGGCTACACCTTC; cdr3_aa: CASRKTSGYTF
j_call: TRBJ2-2; d_call: -; v_call: TRBV11-3; cdr3_nt: TGTGCCAGCAGCTCCCGGGAACGGGAGTTTGTACCCGGGGAGCTGTTTTTT; cdr3_aa: CASSSREREFVPGELFF
j_call: TRBJ2-2; d_call: -; v_call: TRBV5-1; cdr3_nt: TGCGCCAGCAGCTTGCCGGACAGGGGGGAACAACTAGCGGGAGAAACCGGGGAGCTGTTTTTT; cdr3_aa: CASSLPDRGEQLAGETGELFF
j_call: TRBJ1-5; d_call: -; v_call: TRBV7-9; cdr3_nt: TGTGCCAGCAGCCAGGCACCAGGCAGCAATCAGCCCCAGCATTTT; cdr3_aa: CASSQAPGSNQPQHF
j_call: TRBJ2-1; d_call: TRBD2; v_call: TRBV2; cdr3_nt: TGTGCCAGCGGATATACCTGGGAAACCGGGACTAGCGGGAGGGTTGAGCAGTTCTTC; cdr3_aa: CASGYTWETGTSGRVEQFF
j_call: TRBJ2-3; d_call: -; v_call: TRBV28; cdr3_nt: TGTGCCAGCACTACGGGAGTTCCAGATACGCAGTATTTT; cdr3_aa: CASTTGVPDTQYF
j_call: TRBJ2-7; d_call: -; v_call: TRBV11-3; cdr3_nt: TGTGCCAGCAGCTATAACTGGGGTAACTACGAGCAGTACTTC; cdr3_aa: CASSYNWGNYEQYF
j_call: TRBJ2-7; d_call: -; v_call: TRBV7-9; cdr3_nt: TGTGCCAGCAGCCCTCCGGAGACCTACGAGCAGTACTTC; cdr3_aa: CASSPPETYEQYF
j_call: TRBJ1-1; d_call: TRBD1; v_call: TRBV28; cdr3_nt: TGTGCCAGCAGTTTTACGACAGGGGGCTTCACTGAAGCTTTCTTT; cdr3_aa: CASSFTTGGFTEAFF
j_call: TRBJ2-3; d_call: -; v_call: TRBV27; cdr3_nt: TGTGCCAGCAGTTTGTTGAGGGAGGCGGGCACAGATACGCAGTATTTT; cdr3_aa: CASSLLREAGTDTQYF
j_call: TRBJ1-1; d_call: -; v_call: TRBV7-8; cdr3_nt: TGTGCCAGCAGCTTGGAACCTGGGACTGAAGCTTTCTTT; cdr3_aa: CASSLEPGTEAFF
j_call: TRBJ1-1; d_call: -; v_call: TRBV7-9; cdr3_nt: TGTGCCAGCCGACAGTTATCTGGACGGTCGTTTGTGGAGAAAGCTTTCTTT; cdr3_aa: CASRQLSGRSFVEKAFF
j_call: TRBJ2-7; d_call: TRBD2; v_call: TRBV11-2; cdr3_nt: TGTGCCAGCAGCCCCCCGCTAGCGGGAGGGAATCACGAGCAGTACTTC; cdr3_aa: CASSPPLAGGNHEQYF
j_call: TRBJ2-1; d_call: -; v_call: TRBV7-9; cdr3_nt: TGTGCCAGCAGCTCAGCAACCGGACAGGGAGGGTTGAATGAGCAGTTCTTC; cdr3_aa: CASSSATGQGGLNEQFF
j_call: TRBJ2-3; d_call: -; v_call: TRBV5-8; cdr3_nt: TGTGCCAGCAGCTTGGTCGGCAGCACAGATACGCAGTATTTT; cdr3_aa: CASSLVGSTDTQYF
j_call: TRBJ1-1; d_call: -; v_call: TRBV6-1; cdr3_nt: TGTGCCAGCAGTGACAGGGGCGGGAACACTGAAGCTTTCTTT; cdr3_aa: CASSDRGGNTEAFF